The next 9 T cell receptor beta chains were all read from a single sample in a study of cytomegalovirus exposure and HLA in healthy donors. Method: immunoSEQ multiplex PCR; TCRdb's copy keeps in-frame clones and lacks some. The top ten clones hold under 0.85% of a sample with some 330,000 clones, 75% to 90% of them seen once. Material for sequencing was PBMCs. The receptor source for this set is a woman between 18 and 29 years old in good health and CMV-seronegative.

V usage is TRBV6-5 and J usage is TRBJ1-1; D may be TRBD1 (6 bases). The ends were cut back, 7 bases at V and 2 bases at J, with 17 bases in the middle. CDR1 and CDR2 (germline): MNHEY, SVGAGI. CDR3 size: 15 residues. The CDR3 is CASTPATGPNTEAFF. CDR3 sequence (DNA): TGTGCCAGCACCCCCGCGACAGGACCTAACACTGAAGCTTTCTTT.

The chain carries TRBV9 and TRBJ1-5; 7 bases map to TRBD1. From germline, CDR1 is SGDLS and CDR2 YYNGEE. CDR3 size: 14 residues. Trimming removed 3 bases from V and 3 bases from J; junction bases left unmatched: 3. The CDR3 region has the DNA TGTGCCAGCAGCGGGGGACAGATCAATCAGCCCCAGCATTTT. This sequence encodes CASSGGQINQPQHF.

The V and J genes are TRBV4-2 and TRBJ2-7, with 8 bases matching TRBD2. The length of the CDR3 is 17 residues. Germline CDR1 LGHNA, CDR2 YNFKEQ. V was clipped by 4 bases and J by 5 bases; unmatched bases: 16. This CDR3 is CASSPTVSGLGLNEQYF. Here the CDR3 DNA reads TGTGCCAGCAGCCCGACTGTATCGGGACTAGGTTTGAACGAGCAGTACTTC.

The genes are TRBV27 and TRBJ2-6; possibly TRBD1 for D (5 bases). The germline V gene has CDR1 MNHEY and CDR2 SMNVEV (reference sequence). Deletions cut 5 bases from V and 2 bases from J, with 7 bases between. The CDR3 totals 14 residues. The CDR3 sequence: CASSLGPGANVLTF. CDR3 nucleotides: TGTGCCAGCAGTCTGGGGCCTGGGGCCAACGTCCTGACTTTC.

The CDR3 DNA reads as TGTGCCAGCAGCTCATCCGGGACAGGGTATTCCGAGCAGTACTTC. Amino acid sequence: CASSSSGTGYSEQYF. This chain uses TRBV13 with TRBJ2-7; TRBD1 matches 9 bases. V lost 4 bases, J lost 6 bases, and 10 bases stayed unmatched. CDR3 size: 15 residues. Germline-derived CDR1 and CDR2 are PRHDT and FYEKMQ (reference sequence).

The chain uses TRBV6-1 and TRBJ2-7, with 10 nucleotides matching TRBD2. The germline gives CDR1 MNHNS, CDR2 SASEGT. The ends lost 3 bases at V and 3 bases at J; junction bases unmatched: 5. The CDR3 extends over 15 amino acids. The CDR3 bases are TGTGCCAGCAGTGATAGGACTAGCGGTTACTACGAGCAGTACTTC. This translates into CASSDRTSGYYEQYF.

This clone showed up just a few times. The rearrangement links TRBV7-3 to TRBJ2-3, with no clear D. This CDR3 has 13 amino acids. The V and J ends lost 2 bases and 5 bases respectively, with 8 bases between them. Germline loops: CDR1 SGHTA, CDR2 FQGTGA. CDR3 protein: CASSLGHQDTQYF. The CDR3 bases are TGTGCCAGCAGCTTAGGCCATCAAGATACGCAGTATTTT.

The genes are TRBV27 and TRBJ1-2; D gene unclear. V lost 3 bases and J 4 bases, leaving 18 bases between the germline ends. The germline V gene has CDR1 MNHEY and CDR2 SMNVEV (reference sequence). CDR3 size: 16 residues. CDR3 DNA sequence: TGTGCCAGCAGTTTCTACACCGCCGGCAGGCTCTATGGCTACACCTTC. The encoded protein is CASSFYTAGRLYGYTF.

The V and J genes are TRBV15 and TRBJ2-5; 11 bases map to TRBD2. CDR3 length: 15 residues. Germline V gene sequence: CDR1 LNHNV, CDR2 YYDKDF (reference sequence). The V and J ends lost 2 bases and 5 bases, in that order; junction bases with no gene match: 4. CDR3 DNA: TGTGCCACCAGCAGAACTAGCGGGAGTTGGGAGACCCAGTACTTC. This sequence encodes CATSRTSGSWETQYF. The full variable domain, in which reference TRBV15 and TRBJ2-5 provide the parts outside the CDR3, is DAMVIQNPRYQVTQFGKPVTLSCSQTLNHNVMYWYQQKSSQAPKLLFHYYDKDFNNEADTPDNFQSRRPNTSFCFLDIRSPGLGDTAMYLCATSRTSGSWETQYFGPGTRLLVL.